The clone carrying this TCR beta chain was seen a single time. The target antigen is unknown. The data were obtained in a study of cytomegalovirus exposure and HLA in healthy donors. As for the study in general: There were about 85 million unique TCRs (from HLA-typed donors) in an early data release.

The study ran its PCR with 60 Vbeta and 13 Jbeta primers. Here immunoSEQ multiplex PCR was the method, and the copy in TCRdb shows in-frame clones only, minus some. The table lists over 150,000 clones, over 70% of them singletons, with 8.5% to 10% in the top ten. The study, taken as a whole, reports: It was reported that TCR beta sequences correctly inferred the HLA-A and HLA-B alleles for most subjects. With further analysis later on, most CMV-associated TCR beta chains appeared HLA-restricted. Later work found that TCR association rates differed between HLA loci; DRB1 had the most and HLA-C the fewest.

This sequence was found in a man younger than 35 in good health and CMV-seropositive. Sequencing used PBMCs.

The CDR3 DNA reads TGTGCCTGGAGGGGACAGTTCACAGATACGCAGTATTTT. Translation gives CAWRGQFTDTQYF. V is TRBV30 and J is TRBJ2-3; 7 nucleotides match TRBD1. From germline, CDR1 is GTSNPN and CDR2 SVGIG (reference sequence). V lost 3 bases, J lost 2 bases, and 2 bases stayed unmatched. This CDR3 contains 13 residues.